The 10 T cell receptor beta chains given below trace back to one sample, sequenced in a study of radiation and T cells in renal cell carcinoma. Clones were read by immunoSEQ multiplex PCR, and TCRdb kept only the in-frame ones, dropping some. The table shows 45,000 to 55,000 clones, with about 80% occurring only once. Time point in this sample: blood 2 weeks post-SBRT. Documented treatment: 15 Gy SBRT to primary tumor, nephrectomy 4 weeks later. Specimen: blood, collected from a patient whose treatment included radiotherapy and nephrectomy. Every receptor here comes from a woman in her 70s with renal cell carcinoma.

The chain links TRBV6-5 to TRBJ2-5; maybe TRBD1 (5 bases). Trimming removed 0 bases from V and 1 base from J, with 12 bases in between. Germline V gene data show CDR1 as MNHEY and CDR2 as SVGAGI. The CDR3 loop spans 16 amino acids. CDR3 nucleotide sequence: TGTGCCAGCAGTTACTCGTCCGCGCAGGGCCAAGAGACCCAGTACTTC. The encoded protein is CASSYSSAQGQETQYF.

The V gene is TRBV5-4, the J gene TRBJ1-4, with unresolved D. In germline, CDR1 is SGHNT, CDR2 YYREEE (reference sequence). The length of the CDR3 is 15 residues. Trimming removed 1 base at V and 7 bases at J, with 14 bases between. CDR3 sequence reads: CASSLKENSGEKLFF. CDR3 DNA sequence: TGTGCCAGCAGCTTGAAGGAGAACTCGGGTGAAAAACTGTTTTTT.

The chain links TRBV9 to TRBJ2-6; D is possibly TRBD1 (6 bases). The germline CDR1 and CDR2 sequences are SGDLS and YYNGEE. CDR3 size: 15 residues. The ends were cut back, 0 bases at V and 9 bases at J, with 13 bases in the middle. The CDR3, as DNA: TGTGCCAGCAGCGTAGGGCAGGGGCCCATCAACGTCCTGACTTTC. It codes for CASSVGQGPINVLTF.

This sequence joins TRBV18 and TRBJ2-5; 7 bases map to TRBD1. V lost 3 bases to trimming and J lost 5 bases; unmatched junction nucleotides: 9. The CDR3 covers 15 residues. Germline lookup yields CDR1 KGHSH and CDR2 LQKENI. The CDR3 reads CASSPLQGRGETQYF. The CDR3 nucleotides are TGTGCCAGCTCACCGTTACAGGGGCGAGGGGAGACCCAGTACTTC. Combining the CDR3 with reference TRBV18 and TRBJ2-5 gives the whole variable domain NAGVMQNPRHLVRRRGQEARLRCSPMKGHSHVYWYRQLPEEGLKFMVYLQKENIIDESGMPKERFSAEFPKEGPSILRIQQVVRGDSAAYFCASSPLQGRGETQYFGPGTRLLVL.

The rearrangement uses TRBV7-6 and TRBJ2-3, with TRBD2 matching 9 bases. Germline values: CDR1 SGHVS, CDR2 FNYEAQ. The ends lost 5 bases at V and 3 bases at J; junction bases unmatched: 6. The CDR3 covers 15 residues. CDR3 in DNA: TGTGCCAGCAGCCGTACGGGACTAGCAACAGATACGCAGTATTTT. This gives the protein CASSRTGLATDTQYF.

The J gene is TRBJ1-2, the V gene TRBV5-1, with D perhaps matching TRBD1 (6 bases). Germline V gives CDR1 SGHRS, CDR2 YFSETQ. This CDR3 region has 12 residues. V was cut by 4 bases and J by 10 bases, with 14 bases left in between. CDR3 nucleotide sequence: TGCGCCAGCAGCCCCCGACAGGAAGACTACACCTTC. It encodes CASSPRQEDYTF.

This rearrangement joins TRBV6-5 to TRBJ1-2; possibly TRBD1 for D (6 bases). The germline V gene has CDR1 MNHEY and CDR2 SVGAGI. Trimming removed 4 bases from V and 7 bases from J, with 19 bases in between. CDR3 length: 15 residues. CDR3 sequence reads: CASSSPGQGHPGYTF. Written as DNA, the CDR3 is TGTGCCAGCAGTTCTCCCGGCCAGGGGCACCCTGGCTACACCTTC.

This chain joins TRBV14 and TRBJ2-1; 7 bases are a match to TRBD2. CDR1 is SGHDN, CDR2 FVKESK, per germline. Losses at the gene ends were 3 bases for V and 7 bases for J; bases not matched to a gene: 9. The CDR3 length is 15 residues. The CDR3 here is CASSQSTSVRNEQFF. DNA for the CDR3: TGTGCCAGCAGCCAGAGTACTAGCGTGAGGAATGAGCAGTTCTTC.

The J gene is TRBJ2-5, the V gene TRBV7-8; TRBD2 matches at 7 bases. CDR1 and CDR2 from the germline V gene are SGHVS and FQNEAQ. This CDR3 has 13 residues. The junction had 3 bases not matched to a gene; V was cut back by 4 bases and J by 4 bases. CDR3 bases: TGTGCCAGCAGCTCCTGGACTAGAGAGACCCAGTACTTC. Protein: CASSSWTRETQYF. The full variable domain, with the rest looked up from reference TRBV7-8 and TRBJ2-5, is GAGVSQSPRYKVAKRGQDVALRCDPISGHVSLFWYQQALGQGPEFLTYFQNEAQLDKSGLPSDRFFAERPEGSVSTLKIQRTQQEDSAVYLCASSSWTRETQYFGPGTRLLVL.

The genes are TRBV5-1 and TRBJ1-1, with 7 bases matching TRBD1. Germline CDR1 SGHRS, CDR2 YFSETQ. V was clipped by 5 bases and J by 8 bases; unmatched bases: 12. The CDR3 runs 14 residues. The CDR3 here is CASSQTVDRVEAFF. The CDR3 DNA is TGCGCCAGCAGTCAGACCGTCGACAGGGTAGAAGCTTTCTTT.